The 14 T cell receptor beta chains below come from one sample, sequenced in a study of identical twins. Each CDR3 protein is one row after TCRdb ran MiXCR on the 5' RACE reads. The sample includes some 760,000 distinct CDR3 sequences, 15% to 20% of them seen just once. This sample also belongs to another study, concerning T cells expressing NK-cell markers.

Material for sequencing was PBMCs. Every receptor here comes from a woman between 18 and 30 years old in good health.

This clonotype was observed a handful of times. The rearrangement joins TRBV12-3 or TRBV12-4 to TRBJ2-1; 7 nucleotides match TRBD1. Germline trimming cut 6 bases from V and 0 bases from J; bases unmatched to any gene: 11. The CDR3 totals 17 residues. DNA for the CDR3: TGTGCCAGCAGATCGAGACTCGGGACAGCCTCCTACAATGAGCAGTTCTTC. Its translation is CASRSRLGTASYNEQFF.

The chain links TRBV9 to TRBJ2-1; 8 bases align to TRBD2. Germline assignment: CDR1 SGDLS and CDR2 YYNGEE. The CDR3 is 18 amino acids. V trimming: 4 bases; J trimming: 3 bases; junction bases outside the gene matches: 15. CDR3 DNA sequence: TGTGCCAGCAGCCCAAATAGAGAGAGAGCGGGAGTCTACAATGAGCAGTTCTTC. Translated, it gives CASSPNRERAGVYNEQFF.

This clonotype was seen more than once but under ten times. The chain carries TRBV7-9 and TRBJ2-7; D perhaps matches TRBD2 (6 bases). Germline loops: CDR1 SEHNR, CDR2 FQNEAQ (reference sequence). Trimming shortened V by 4 bases and J by 10 bases, and 17 bases separated the two germline ends. The CDR3 totals 13 residues. The CDR3 region is CASSSWGLSGQYF. CDR3 bases: TGTGCCAGCAGCTCATGGGGACTCTCAGGCCAGTACTTC.

This CDR3 is CASSRKGSNTGELFF. CDR3 DNA: TGTGCCAGTAGTCGAAAGGGCTCCAACACCGGGGAGCTGTTTTTT. This chain links TRBV19 with TRBJ2-2, with D unclear. This CDR3 comprises 15 residues. V was clipped by 5 bases and J by 2 bases, with 12 bases between them. Germline CDR1 is LNHDA and CDR2 is SQIVND (reference sequence).

This clonotype was observed a handful of times. This chain links TRBV7-6 with TRBJ2-3; unclear D gene. Germline CDR1 and CDR2: SGHVS and FNYEAQ. V was trimmed by 2 bases and J by 4 bases, leaving 10 bases between them. The CDR3 contains 14 residues. CDR3 protein: CASSLMFAADTQYF. The CDR3 coding sequence is TGTGCCAGCAGCTTAATGTTTGCCGCAGATACGCAGTATTTT.

CDR3 DNA: TGTGCCAGCAGTTTAAGGGAGCAGTACTTC. Its protein product is CASSLREQYF. The chain carries TRBV28 and TRBJ2-7; unclear D gene. The germline gives CDR1 MDHEN, CDR2 SYDVKM. The CDR3 consists of 10 residues. V lost 2 bases to trimming and J lost 7 bases, with 3 bases between them.

This clonotype appeared a few times. The J gene is TRBJ2-7, the V gene TRBV7-9; D is possibly TRBD2 (6 bases). The V end lost 3 bases, the J end lost 1 base, and 16 bases lay between the germline ends. CDR1 and CDR2 (germline): SEHNR, FQNEAQ (reference sequence). The CDR3 is 16 amino acids. The CDR3 DNA reads TGTGCCAGCAGCTTGTTGGGCCTCGGAGGGTCCTACGAGCAGTACTTC. Encoded protein: CASSLLGLGGSYEQYF.

This clonotype was recorded many times. The V and J genes are TRBV3-1 and TRBJ2-5; 8 bases are a match to TRBD2. CDR3 length: 17 residues. V lost 0 bases and J lost 1; bases outside the gene matches: 7. The V gene's germline CDR1 is LGHDT and CDR2 YNNKEL (reference sequence). Written as DNA, the CDR3 is TGTGCCAGCAGCCAAGAACTGGCTAGCGGGTTCCAAGAGACCCAGTACTTC. The encoded protein is CASSQELASGFQETQYF.

The chain recombines TRBV29-1 with TRBJ2-1, with 7 nucleotides matching TRBD1. The germline V gene encodes CDR1 SQVTM and CDR2 ANQGSEA. V lost 8 bases and J lost 4; bases outside the gene matches: 8. The CDR3 sequence is 13 residues long. The DNA of the CDR3 is TGCAGCACGGGACAGACACAATACAATGAGCAGTTCTTC. Its protein product is CSTGQTQYNEQFF.

The V gene is TRBV24-1, the J gene TRBJ1-1; maybe TRBD1 (6 bases). V was cut by 4 bases and J by 11 bases, with 13 bases left in between. Germline CDR1 is KGHDR and CDR2 is SFDVKD. The CDR3 totals 12 residues. The CDR3 nucleotides are TGTGCCACCAGTGACCGTACAGGGTTCGCTTTCTTT. Residues: CATSDRTGFAFF.

In this sample, this clonotype turned up many times. The V call is TRBV12-3 or TRBV12-4, the J call TRBJ1-1; the match to TRBD1 covers 8 bases. The CDR3 is 13 residues long. V was pared by 8 bases and J by 4 bases, with 6 bases of the junction left unmatched. The chain's CDR3 is CASRGQGGTEAFF. CDR3 coding DNA: TGTGCCAGCCGTGGACAGGGAGGCACTGAAGCTTTCTTT.

This clonotype was seen more than once but under ten times. The chain has TRBV30 and TRBJ1-5, with unresolved D. Trimming took 1 base from V and 4 from J, leaving 8 bases between them. The CDR3 totals 13 residues. Germline lookup yields CDR1 GTSNPN and CDR2 SVGIG (reference sequence). Here the CDR3 DNA reads TGTGCCTGGAGTGCGGGCGGAAATCAGCCCCAGCATTTT. This sequence encodes CAWSAGGNQPQHF. The variable domain in full, with the rest retrieved from reference TRBV30 and TRBJ1-5, is SQTIHQWPATLVQPVGSPLSLECTVEGTSNPNLYWYRQAAGRGLQLLFYSVGIGQISSEVPQNLSASRPQDRQFILSSKKLLLSDSGFYLCAWSAGGNQPQHFGDGTRLSIL.

This clonotype was counted between two and nine times. The rearrangement links TRBV5-1 to TRBJ2-3; D gene uncertain. CDR3 length equals 12 residues. The germline V and J ends were trimmed by 5 bases and 2 bases, with 6 bases remaining between them. Looked up from germline, CDR1 is SGHRS and CDR2 is YFSETQ. The CDR3 sequence: CASRSTTDTQYF. The CDR3 bases are TGCGCCAGCAGATCGACCACAGATACGCAGTATTTT.

This clonotype came up once. The chain combines TRBV7-8 with TRBJ1-1; D possibly corresponds to TRBD1 (6 bases). CDR3 length: 15 residues. Trimming shortened V by 6 bases and J by 1 base, and 15 bases separated the two germline ends. In germline, CDR1 is SGHVS, CDR2 FQNEAQ. The CDR3 DNA reads as TGTGCCAGCAGTCGTATTCAGGGGCAGAACACTGAAGCTTTCTTT. Translating gives CASSRIQGQNTEAFF.